This TCR beta chain was found in a study of neoadjuvant anti-PD-1 for oral cavity cancer. Study context: Around day 43, patients without progression received a fourth nivolumab dose before surgery.

Clones were sequenced by immunoSEQ multiplex PCR, and TCRdb holds only the in-frame ones, with some missing. The sample holds 55,000 to 75,000 clones; roughly 90% are singletons and the top ten take 2.5% to 3%. Deletions cut 0 bases from V and 2 bases from J, with 14 bases between. Germline CDR1 and CDR2: MNHNS and SASEGT. CDR3 length equals 17 residues. This clone has a single count. Sample time point: after neoadjuvant nivolumab, at surgical resection. Analysis of PBMCs was direct, with no culture step. The TCR comes from a person aged 35-79 years with oral cavity squamous cell carcinoma. The sample consisted of PBMCs, taken after nivolumab (anti-PD-1) treatment. The V and J genes are TRBV6-1 and TRBJ1-3; the D gene is possibly TRBD1 (5 bases). CDR3 sequence: CASSEALSGGTGNTIYF. The CDR3 DNA reads TGTGCCAGCAGTGAAGCGCTATCGGGGGGAACTGGAAACACCATATATTTT.